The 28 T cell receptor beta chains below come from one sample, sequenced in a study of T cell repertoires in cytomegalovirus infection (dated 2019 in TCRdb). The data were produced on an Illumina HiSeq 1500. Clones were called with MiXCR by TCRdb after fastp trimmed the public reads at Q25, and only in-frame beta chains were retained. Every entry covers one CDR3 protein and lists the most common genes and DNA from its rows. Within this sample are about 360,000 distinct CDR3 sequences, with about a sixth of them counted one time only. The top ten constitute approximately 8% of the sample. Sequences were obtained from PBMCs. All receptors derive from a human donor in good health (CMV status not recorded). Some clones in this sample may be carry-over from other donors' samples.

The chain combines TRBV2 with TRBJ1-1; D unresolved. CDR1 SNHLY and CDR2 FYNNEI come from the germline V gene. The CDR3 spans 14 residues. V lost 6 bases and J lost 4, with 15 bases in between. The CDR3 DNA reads TGTGCCAGCAGACCGAGGGAGGGTCCCACTGAAGCTTTCTTT. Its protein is CASRPREGPTEAFF.

CDR3 DNA: TGTGCCAGCAGCCAAGGGGTTAGCGGAGGTTCGAGGAATGAGCAGTTCTTC. Translation: CASSQGVSGGSRNEQFF. This chain joins TRBV14 and TRBJ2-1, with D tentatively TRBD2 (6 bases). The V gene lost 1 base and the J gene lost 7 bases, with 20 bases spanning the gap. The germline V gene has CDR1 SGHDN and CDR2 FVKESK. The CDR3 has 17 amino acids.

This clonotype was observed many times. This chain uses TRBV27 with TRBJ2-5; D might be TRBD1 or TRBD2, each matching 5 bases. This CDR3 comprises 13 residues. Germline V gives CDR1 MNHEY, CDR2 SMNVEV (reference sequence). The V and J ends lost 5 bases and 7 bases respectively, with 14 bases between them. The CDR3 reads CASSQGRGSTQYF. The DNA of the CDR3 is TGTGCCAGCAGTCAGGGACGGGGCTCGACCCAGTACTTC.

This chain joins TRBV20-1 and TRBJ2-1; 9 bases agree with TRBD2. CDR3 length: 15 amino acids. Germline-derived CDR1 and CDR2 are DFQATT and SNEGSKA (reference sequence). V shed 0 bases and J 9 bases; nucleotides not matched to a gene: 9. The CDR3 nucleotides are TGCAGTGCTAGAGATGGGCGGGAGGGCCGCAGTGAGCAGTTCTTC. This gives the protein CSARDGREGRSEQFF.

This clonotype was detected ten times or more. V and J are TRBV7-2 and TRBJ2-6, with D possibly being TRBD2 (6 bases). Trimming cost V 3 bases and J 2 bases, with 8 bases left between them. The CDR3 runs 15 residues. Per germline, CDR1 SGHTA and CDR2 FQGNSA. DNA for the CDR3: TGTGCCAGCAGCTTTGTAGCGGCTGGGGCCAACGTCCTGACTTTC. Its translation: CASSFVAAGANVLTF.

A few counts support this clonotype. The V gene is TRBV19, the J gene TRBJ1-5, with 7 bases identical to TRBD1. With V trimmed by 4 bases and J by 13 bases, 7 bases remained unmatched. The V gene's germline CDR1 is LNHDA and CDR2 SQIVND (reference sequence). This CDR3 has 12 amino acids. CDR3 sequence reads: CASSTQTGWQHF. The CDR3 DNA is TGTGCCAGTAGTACGCAGACAGGGTGGCAGCATTTT.

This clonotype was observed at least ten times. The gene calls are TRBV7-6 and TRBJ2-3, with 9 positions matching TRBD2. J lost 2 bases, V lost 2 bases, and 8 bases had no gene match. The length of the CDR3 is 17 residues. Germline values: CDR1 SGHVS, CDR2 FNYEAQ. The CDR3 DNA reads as TGTGCCAGCAGCTTAAGAGGTAGCGGGGGTTACACAGATACGCAGTATTTT. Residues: CASSLRGSGGYTDTQYF.

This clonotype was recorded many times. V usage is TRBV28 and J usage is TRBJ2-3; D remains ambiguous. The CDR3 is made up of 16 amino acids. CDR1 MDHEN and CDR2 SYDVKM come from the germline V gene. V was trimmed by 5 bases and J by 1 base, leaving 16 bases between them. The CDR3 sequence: CASSTQDLPRTDTQYF. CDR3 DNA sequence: TGTGCCAGCAGTACTCAGGACCTTCCCCGCACAGATACGCAGTATTTT.

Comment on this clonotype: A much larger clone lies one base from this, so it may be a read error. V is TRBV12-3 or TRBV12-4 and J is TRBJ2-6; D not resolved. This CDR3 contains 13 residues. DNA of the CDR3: TGTGACAGCACGCCGACTGGGGCCAACGTCCTGACTTTC. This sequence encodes CDSTPTGANVLTF.

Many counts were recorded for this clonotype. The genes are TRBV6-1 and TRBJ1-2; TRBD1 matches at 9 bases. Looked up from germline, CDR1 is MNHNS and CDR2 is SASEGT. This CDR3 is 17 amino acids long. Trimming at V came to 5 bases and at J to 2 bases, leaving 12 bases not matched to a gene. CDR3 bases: TGTGCCAGCAGTTTCTACAGGGGGCGGGTTAAAAACTATGGCTACACCTTC. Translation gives CASSFYRGRVKNYGYTF.

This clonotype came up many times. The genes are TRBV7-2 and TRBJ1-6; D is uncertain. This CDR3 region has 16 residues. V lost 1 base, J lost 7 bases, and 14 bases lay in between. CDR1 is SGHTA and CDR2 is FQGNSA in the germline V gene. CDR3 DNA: TGTGCCAGCAGCTTAGGCCGAAATGTGAGGAATTCACCCCTCCACTTT. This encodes CASSLGRNVRNSPLHF.

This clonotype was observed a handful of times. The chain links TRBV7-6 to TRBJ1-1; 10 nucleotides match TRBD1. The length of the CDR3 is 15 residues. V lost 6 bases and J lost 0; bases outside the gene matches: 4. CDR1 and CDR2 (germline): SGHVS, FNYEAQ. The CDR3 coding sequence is TGTGCCAGCAGTCGGGACAGGGGCATGAACACTGAAGCTTTCTTT. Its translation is CASSRDRGMNTEAFF. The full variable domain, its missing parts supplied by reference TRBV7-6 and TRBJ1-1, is GAGVSQSPRYKVTKRGQDVALRCDPISGHVSLYWYRQALGQGPEFLTYFNYEAQQDKSGLPNDRFSAERPEGSISTLTIQRTEQRDSAMYRCASSRDRGMNTEAFFGQGTRLTVV.

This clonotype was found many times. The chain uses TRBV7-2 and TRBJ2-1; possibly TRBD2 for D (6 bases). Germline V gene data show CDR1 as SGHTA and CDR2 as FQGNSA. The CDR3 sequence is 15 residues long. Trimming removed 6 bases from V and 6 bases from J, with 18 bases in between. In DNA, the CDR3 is TGTGCCAGCAGGCGCTATCTTCACGGGGGCAATGAGCAGTTCTTC. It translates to CASRRYLHGGNEQFF.

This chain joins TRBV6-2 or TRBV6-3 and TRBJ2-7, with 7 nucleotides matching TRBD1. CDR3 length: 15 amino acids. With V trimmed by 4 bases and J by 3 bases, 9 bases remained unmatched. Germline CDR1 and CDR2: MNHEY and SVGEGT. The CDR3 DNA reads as TGTGCCAGCAGTTTCCTGGGACAGAGGGTCTACGAGCAGTACTTC. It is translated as CASSFLGQRVYEQYF.

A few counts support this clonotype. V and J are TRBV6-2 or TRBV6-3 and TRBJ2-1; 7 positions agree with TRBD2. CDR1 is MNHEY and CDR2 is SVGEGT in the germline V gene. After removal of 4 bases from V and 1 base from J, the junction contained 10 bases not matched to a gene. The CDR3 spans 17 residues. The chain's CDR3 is CASSSGRLAESYNEQFF. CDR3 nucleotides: TGTGCCAGCAGTTCCGGTAGGCTAGCGGAGTCCTACAATGAGCAGTTCTTC.

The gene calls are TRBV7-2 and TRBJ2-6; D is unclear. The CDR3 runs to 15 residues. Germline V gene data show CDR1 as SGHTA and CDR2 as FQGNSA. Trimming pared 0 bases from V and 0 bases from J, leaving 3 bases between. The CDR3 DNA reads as TGTGCCAGCAGCTTAGCCACCTCTGGGGCCAACGTCCTGACTTTC. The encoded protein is CASSLATSGANVLTF.

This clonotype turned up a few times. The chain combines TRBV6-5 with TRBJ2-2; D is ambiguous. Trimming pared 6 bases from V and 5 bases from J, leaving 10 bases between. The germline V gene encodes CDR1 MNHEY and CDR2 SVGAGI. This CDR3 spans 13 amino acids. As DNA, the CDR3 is TGTGCCAGCAGCCGACGTGGGACCGGGGAGCTGTTTTTT. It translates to CASSRRGTGELFF.

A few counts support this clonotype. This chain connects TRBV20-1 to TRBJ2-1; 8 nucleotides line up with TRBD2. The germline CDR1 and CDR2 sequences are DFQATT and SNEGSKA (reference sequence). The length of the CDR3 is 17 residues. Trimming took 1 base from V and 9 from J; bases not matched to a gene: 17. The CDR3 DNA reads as TGCAGTGCTAGAGGACCTCTCAGCGGGAGCCTCAAGGGTGAGCAGTTCTTC. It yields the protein CSARGPLSGSLKGEQFF.

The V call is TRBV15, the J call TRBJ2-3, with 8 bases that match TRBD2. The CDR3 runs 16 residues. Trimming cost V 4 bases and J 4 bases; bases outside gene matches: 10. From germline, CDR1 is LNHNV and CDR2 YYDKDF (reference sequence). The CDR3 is CATSKLLTSASDTQYF. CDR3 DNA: TGTGCCACCAGCAAGTTGTTGACTAGCGCATCAGATACGCAGTATTTT.

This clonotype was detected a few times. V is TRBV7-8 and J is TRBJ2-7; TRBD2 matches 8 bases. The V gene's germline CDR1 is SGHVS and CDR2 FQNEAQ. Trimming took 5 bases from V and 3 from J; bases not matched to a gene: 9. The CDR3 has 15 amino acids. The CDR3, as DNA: TGTGCCAGCAGCCAGGCGGGAGGAGCTCTCTACGAGCAGTACTTC. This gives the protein CASSQAGGALYEQYF.

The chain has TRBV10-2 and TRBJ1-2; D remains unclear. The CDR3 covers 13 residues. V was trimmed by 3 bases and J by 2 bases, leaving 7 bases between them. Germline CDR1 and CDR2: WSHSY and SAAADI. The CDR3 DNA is TGCGCCAGCAGTGACTCGTTAAACTATGGCTACACCTTC. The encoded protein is CASSDSLNYGYTF.

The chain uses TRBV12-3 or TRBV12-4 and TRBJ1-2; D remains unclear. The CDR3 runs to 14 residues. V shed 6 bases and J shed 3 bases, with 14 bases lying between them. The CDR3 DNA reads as TGTGCCAGCAGCAGACAAAACCGGGACTATGGCTACACCTTC. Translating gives CASSRQNRDYGYTF.

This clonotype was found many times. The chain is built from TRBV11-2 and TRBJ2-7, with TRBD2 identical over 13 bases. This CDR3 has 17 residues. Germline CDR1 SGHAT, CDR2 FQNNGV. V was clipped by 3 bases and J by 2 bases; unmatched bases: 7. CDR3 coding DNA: TGTGCCAGCAGCTTTGGACTAGCGGGAGATCTCGCCTACGAGCAGTACTTC. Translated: CASSFGLAGDLAYEQYF. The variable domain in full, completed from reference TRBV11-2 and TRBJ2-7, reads EAGVAQSPRYKIIEKRQSVAFWCNPISGHATLYWYQQILGQGPKLLIQFQNNGVVDDSQLPKDRFSAERLKGVDSTLKIQPAKLEDSAVYLCASSFGLAGDLAYEQYFGPGTRLTVT.

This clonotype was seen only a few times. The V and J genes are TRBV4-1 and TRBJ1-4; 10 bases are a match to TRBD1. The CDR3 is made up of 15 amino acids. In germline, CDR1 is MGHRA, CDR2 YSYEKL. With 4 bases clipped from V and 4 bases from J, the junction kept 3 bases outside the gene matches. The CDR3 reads CASSPGQGGNEKLFF. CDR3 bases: TGCGCCAGCAGCCCCGGACAGGGGGGTAATGAAAAACTGTTTTTT.

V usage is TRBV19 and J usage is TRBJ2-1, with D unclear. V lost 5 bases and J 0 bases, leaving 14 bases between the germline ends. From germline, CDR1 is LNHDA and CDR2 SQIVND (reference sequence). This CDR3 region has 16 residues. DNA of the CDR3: TGTGCCAGTAGTCGGCGAGCGAATCCCTCCTACAATGAGCAGTTCTTC. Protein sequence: CASSRRANPSYNEQFF.

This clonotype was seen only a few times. The CDR3 loop is CASSEIAGRSDEQFF. DNA for the CDR3: TGTGCCAGCAGTGAGATAGCGGGACGATCGGATGAGCAGTTCTTC. The chain uses TRBV6-5 and TRBJ2-1; 8 positions agree with TRBD2. Germline values: CDR1 MNHEY, CDR2 SVGAGI. CDR3 length equals 15 residues. V lost 5 bases and J lost 8; bases outside the gene matches: 11.

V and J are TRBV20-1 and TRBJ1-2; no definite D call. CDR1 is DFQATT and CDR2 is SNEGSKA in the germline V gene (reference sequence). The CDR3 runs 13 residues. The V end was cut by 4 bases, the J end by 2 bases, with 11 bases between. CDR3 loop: CSAIEGFNYGYTF. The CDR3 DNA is TGCAGTGCTATAGAGGGCTTCAACTATGGCTACACCTTC.

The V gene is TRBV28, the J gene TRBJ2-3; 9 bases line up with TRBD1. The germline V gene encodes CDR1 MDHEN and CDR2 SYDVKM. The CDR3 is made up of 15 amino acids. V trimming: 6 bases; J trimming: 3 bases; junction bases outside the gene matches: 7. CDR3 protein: CASSRTGARTDTQYF. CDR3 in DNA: TGTGCCAGCAGCCGGACAGGGGCCAGGACAGATACGCAGTATTTT.